Listed below are T cell receptor beta chains from one sample, sequenced in a study of Tregs in tolerant kidney transplant recipients. Using immunoSEQ multiplex PCR, the repertoire was profiled, and TCRdb retains in-frame clones only, with some absent. This sample yields about 31,000 clones, of which over 65% are seen a single time; about 2.3% belongs to the top ten. These receptors are not linked to any known antigen. The specimen sequenced was Tregs from blood cultured with allogeneic cells. The receptor source for this set is a human donor in good health. The CDR3 runs from the conserved cysteine through the conserved F or W. A D gene is named only where the DNA matches it firmly. Clone size is not always given. Where it is, it says once, few, many or a class for expanded clones.

J: TRBJ1-5
D: .
size: .
V: TRBV18
DNA: TGTGCCAGCTCACCCGGCGGTGATCAGCCCCAGCATTTT
CDR3: CASSPGGDQPQHF

J: TRBJ2-1
D: .
size: .
V: TRBV18
DNA: TGTGCCAGCTCACCCTCCCAGGCCTCCTACAATGAGCAGTTCTTC
CDR3: CASSPSQASYNEQFF

J: TRBJ2-7
D: TRBD1
size: medium-sized
V: TRBV2
DNA: TGTGCCAGCAACCGGGACAGGGACTCCTACGAGCAGTACTTC
CDR3: CASNRDRDSYEQYF

J: TRBJ1-1
D: .
size: once
V: TRBV7-9
DNA: TGTGCCAGCAGCTCTAACAGAGAAAGTGAAGCTTTCTTT
CDR3: CASSSNRESEAFF

J: TRBJ1-2
D: .
size: .
V: TRBV6-5
DNA: TGTGCCAGCAGCTCGGGCCAAGGGGGCTACACCTTC
CDR3: CASSSGQGGYTF

J: TRBJ2-2
D: .
size: .
V: TRBV4-1
DNA: TGCGCCAGCAGCCAAGAAGGGCGGCGCGGGGAGCTGTTTTTT
CDR3: CASSQEGRRGELFF

J: TRBJ2-5
D: .
size: .
V: TRBV5-1
DNA: TGCGCCAGCAGCTTGGGGCCTAGCGAAGAGACCCAGTACTTC
CDR3: CASSLGPSEETQYF

J: TRBJ1-3
D: .
size: .
V: TRBV30
DNA: TGTGCCTGGAGTGTAACGAAGGGGTCTTTCTCTGGAAACACCATATATTTT
CDR3: CAWSVTKGSFSGNTIYF

J: TRBJ1-1
D: TRBD1
size: .
V: TRBV18
DNA: TGTGCCAGCTCACCTCAAGGGGGCAGAGACACTGAAGCTTTCTTT
CDR3: CASSPQGGRDTEAFF

J: TRBJ1-3
D: .
size: .
V: TRBV6-6
DNA: TGTGCCAGCAGTTACTTCCATGGAGTCTCTGGAAACACCATATATTTT
CDR3: CASSYFHGVSGNTIYF

J: TRBJ2-7
D: TRBD1
size: .
V: TRBV18
DNA: TGTGCCAGCTCACACGGGACAGACTTTTTTGAGCAGTACTTC
CDR3: CASSHGTDFFEQYF

J: TRBJ2-3
D: TRBD1
size: .
V: TRBV6-5
DNA: TGTGCCAGCAGTCGGACAGGGGGATCGGATACGCAGTATTTT
CDR3: CASSRTGGSDTQYF

J: TRBJ1-2
D: .
size: .
V: TRBV28
DNA: TGTGCCAGCAGCCCCCGCACGGGTTATTATGGCTACACCTTC
CDR3: CASSPRTGYYGYTF

J: TRBJ2-6
D: TRBD1
size: .
V: TRBV7-9
DNA: TGTGCCAGCAGGGAGACAGGGGGAATCTCTGGGGCCAACGTCCTGACTTTC
CDR3: CASRETGGISGANVLTF

J: TRBJ1-1
D: .
size: .
V: TRBV7-8
DNA: TGTGCCAGCAGCTTAAGTGCTTTAGGCACTGAAGCTTTCTTT
CDR3: CASSLSALGTEAFF

J: TRBJ1-2
D: TRBD1
size: .
V: TRBV27
DNA: TGTGCCAGCAGTATGAACCGGGACAGGTATGGCTACACCTTC
CDR3: CASSMNRDRYGYTF

J: TRBJ2-5
D: TRBD2
size: .
V: TRBV18
DNA: TGTGCCAGCTCACCACCGATCCTTTTAGCGGGACCCGGGGAGACCCAGTACTTC
CDR3: CASSPPILLAGPGETQYF

J: TRBJ2-1
D: TRBD2
size: .
V: TRBV28
DNA: TGTGCCAGCAGTTTAAATCTGCTTTTTAGCGGGAGGGCAAGCCCCTACAATGAGCAGTTCTTC
CDR3: CASSLNLLFSGRASPYNEQFF